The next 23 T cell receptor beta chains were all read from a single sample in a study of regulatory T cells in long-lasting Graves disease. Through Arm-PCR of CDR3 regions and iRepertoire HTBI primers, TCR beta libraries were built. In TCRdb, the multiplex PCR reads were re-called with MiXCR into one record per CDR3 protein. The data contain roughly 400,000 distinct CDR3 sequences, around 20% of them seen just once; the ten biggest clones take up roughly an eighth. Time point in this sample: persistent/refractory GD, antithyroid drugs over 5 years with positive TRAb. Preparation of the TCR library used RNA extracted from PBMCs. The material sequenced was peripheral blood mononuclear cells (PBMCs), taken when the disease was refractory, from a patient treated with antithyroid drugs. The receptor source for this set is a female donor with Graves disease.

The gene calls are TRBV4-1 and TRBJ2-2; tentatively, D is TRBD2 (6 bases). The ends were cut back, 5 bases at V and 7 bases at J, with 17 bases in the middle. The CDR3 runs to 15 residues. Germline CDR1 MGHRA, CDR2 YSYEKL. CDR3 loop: CASSDGPGDGGELFF. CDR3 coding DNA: TGCGCCAGCAGCGACGGCCCGGGAGATGGCGGGGAGCTGTTTTTT.

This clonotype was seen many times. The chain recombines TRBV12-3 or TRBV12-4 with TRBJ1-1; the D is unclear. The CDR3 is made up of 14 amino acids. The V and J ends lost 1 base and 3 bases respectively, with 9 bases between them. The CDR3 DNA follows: TGTGCCAGCAGTTTAGATCCGTGGGACACTGAAGCTTTCTTT. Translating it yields CASSLDPWDTEAFF.

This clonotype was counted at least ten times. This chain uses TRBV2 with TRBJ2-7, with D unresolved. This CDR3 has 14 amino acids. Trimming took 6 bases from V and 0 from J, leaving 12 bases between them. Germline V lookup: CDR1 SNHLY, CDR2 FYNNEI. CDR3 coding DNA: TGTGCCAGCAGAAACATCATCAGCTCCTACGAGCAGTACTTC. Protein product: CASRNIISSYEQYF.

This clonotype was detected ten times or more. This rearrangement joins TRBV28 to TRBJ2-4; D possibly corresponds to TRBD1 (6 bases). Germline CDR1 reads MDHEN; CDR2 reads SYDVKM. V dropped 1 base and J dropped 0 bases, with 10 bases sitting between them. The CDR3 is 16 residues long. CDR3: CASSLYTGLAKNIQYF. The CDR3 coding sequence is TGTGCCAGCAGTTTATATACAGGGTTAGCCAAAAACATTCAGTACTTC.

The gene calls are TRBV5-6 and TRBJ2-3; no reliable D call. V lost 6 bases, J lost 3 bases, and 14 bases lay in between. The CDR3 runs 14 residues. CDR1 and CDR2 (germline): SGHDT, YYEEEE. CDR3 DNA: TGTGCCAGCAATTTAGGGTCGCGGACAGATACGCAGTATTTT. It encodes CASNLGSRTDTQYF.

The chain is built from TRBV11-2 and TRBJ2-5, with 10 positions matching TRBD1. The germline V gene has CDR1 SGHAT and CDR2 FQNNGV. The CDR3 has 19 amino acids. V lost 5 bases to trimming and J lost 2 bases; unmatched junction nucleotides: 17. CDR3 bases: TGTGCCAGCAGCCAAGATCAAGTGACAGGGGGCTCACTACAAGAGACCCAGTACTTC. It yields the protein CASSQDQVTGGSLQETQYF. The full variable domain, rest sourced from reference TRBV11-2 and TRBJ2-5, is EAGVAQSPRYKIIEKRQSVAFWCNPISGHATLYWYQQILGQGPKLLIQFQNNGVVDDSQLPKDRFSAERLKGVDSTLKIQPAKLEDSAVYLCASSQDQVTGGSLQETQYFGPGTRLLVL.

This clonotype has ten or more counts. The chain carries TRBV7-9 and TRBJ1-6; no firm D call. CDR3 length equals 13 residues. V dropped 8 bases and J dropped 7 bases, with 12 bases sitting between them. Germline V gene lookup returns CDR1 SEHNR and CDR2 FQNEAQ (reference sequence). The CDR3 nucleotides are TGTGCCAGCGAGCCAGCCAGAAATTCACCCCTCCACTTT. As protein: CASEPARNSPLHF.

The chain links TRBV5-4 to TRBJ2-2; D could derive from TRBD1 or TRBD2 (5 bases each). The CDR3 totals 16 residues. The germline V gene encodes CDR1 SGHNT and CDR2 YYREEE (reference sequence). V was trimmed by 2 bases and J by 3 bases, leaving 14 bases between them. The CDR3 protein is CASSFLVGDYTGELFF. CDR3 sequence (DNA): TGTGCCAGCAGCTTTCTCGTGGGGGATTACACCGGGGAGCTGTTTTTT.

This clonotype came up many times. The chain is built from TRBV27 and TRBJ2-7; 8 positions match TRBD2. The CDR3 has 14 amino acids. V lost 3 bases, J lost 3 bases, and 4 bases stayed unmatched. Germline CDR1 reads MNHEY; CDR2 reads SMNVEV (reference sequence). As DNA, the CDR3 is TGTGCCAGCAGTTTTAAGAGCGGGAGCTACGAGCAGTACTTC. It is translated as CASSFKSGSYEQYF.

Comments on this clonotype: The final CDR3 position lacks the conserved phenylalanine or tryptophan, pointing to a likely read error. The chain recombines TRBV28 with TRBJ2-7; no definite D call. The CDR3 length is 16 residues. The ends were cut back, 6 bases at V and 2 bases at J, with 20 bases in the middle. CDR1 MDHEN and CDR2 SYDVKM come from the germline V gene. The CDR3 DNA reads TGTGCCAGCAGCTACACCGAGGCTAGGTCCACCTACGAGCAGTACCTC. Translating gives CASSYTEARSTYEQYL.

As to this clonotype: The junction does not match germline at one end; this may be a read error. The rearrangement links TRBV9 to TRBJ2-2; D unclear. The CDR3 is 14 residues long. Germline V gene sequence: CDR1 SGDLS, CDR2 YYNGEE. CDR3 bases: TGTGCCAACAGCGTAGACCGGGACACCGGGGAGCTGTTTTTT. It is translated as CANSVDRDTGELFF. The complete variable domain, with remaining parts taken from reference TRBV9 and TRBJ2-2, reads DSGVTQTPKHLITATGQRVTLRCSPRSGDLSVYWYQQSLDQGLQFLIQYYNGEERAKGNILERFSAQQFPDLHSELNLSSLELGDSALYFCANSVDRDTGELFFGEGSRLTVL.

The CDR3 DNA is TGTGCCTGGAGTGGTGGCGGGAGGCCAGGAGATACGCAGTATTTT. Its translation is CAWSGGGRPGDTQYF. The chain combines TRBV30 with TRBJ2-3, with TRBD2 matching 8 bases. This CDR3 region has 15 residues. J lost 5 bases, V lost 1 base, and 8 bases had no gene match. The germline V gene encodes CDR1 GTSNPN and CDR2 SVGIG (reference sequence).

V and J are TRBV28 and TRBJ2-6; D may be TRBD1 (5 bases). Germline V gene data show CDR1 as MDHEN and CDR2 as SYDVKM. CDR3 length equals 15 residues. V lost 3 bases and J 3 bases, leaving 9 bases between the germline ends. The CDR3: CASSFQGNGANVLTF. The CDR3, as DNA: TGTGCCAGCAGTTTCCAGGGTAATGGGGCCAACGTCCTGACTTTC.

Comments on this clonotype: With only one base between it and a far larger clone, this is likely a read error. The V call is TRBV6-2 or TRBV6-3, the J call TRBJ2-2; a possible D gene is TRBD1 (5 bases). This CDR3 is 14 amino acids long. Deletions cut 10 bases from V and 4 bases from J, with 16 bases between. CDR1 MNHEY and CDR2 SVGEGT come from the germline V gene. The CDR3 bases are TGTGCCATCAGAGGCCATAGGGGCACCGGGGAGCTGTTTTTT. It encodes CAIRGHRGTGELFF.

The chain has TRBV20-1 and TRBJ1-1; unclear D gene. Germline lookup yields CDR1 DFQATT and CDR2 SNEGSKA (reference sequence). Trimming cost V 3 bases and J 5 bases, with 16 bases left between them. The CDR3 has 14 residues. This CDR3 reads CSASSWSPGTEAFF. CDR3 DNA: TGCAGTGCTAGTTCCTGGAGTCCCGGTACTGAAGCTTTCTTT.

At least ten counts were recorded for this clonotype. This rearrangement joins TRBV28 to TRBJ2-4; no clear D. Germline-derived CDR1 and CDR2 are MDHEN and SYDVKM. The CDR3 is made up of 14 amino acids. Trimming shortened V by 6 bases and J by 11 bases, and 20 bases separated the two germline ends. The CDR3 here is CASRSVVPPSFQYF. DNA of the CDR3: TGTGCCAGCAGATCGGTGGTGCCTCCCTCGTTTCAGTACTTC.

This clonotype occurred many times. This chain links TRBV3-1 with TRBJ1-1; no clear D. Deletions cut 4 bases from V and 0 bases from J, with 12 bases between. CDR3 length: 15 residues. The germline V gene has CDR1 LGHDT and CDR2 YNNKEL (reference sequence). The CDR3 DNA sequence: TGTGCCAGCAGCCTCCGGACGGGGATGAACACTGAAGCTTTCTTT. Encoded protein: CASSLRTGMNTEAFF.

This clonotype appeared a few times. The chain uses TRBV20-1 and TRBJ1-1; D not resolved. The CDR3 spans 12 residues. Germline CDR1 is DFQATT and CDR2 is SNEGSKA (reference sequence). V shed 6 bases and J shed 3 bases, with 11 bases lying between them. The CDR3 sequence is CSALQLDTEAFF. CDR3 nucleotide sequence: TGCAGTGCCCTCCAATTGGACACTGAAGCTTTCTTT.

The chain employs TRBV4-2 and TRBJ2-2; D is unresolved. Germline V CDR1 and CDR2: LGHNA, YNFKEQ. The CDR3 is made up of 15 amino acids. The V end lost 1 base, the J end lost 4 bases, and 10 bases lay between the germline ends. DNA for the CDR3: TGTGCCAGCAGCCAAGCGGAGACGAGCACCGGGGAGCTGTTTTTT. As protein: CASSQAETSTGELFF.

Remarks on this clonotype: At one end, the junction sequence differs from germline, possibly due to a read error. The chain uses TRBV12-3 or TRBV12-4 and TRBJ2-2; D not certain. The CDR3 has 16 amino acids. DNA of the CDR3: TGTACCAGCAGTTTTGAAGTCATTTGGAGCACCGGGGAGCTGTTTTTT. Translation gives CTSSFEVIWSTGELFF.

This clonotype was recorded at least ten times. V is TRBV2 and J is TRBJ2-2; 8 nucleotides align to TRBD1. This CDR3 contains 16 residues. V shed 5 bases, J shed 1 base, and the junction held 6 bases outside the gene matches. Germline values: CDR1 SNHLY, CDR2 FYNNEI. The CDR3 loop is CASSPSGTGNTGELFF. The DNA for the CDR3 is TGTGCCAGCAGTCCCTCCGGGACAGGGAACACCGGGGAGCTGTTTTTT.

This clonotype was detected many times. CDR3 in DNA: TGTGCCAGCACCTTGTCCAGGGGTAACTACGAGCAGTACTTC. It is translated as CASTLSRGNYEQYF. The J gene is TRBJ2-7, the V gene TRBV28; possible D gene TRBD1, 6 bases. Germline V gene data show CDR1 as MDHEN and CDR2 as SYDVKM. The CDR3 consists of 14 residues. V lost 7 bases and J lost 3, with 16 bases in between.

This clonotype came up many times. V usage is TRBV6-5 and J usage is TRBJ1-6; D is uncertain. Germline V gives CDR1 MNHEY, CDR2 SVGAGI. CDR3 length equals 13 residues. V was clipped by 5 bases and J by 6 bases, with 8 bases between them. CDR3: CASSDTSNSPLHF. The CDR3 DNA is TGTGCCAGCAGTGACACGAGTAATTCACCCCTCCACTTT.